A selection of T cell receptor beta chains follows, all from one sample in a study of blood T cell repertoires in COVID-19. Assay: immunoSEQ multiplex PCR; the TCRdb copy retains only in-frame clones and omits some. The table shows about 280,000 clones, with 88% occurring only once. Material: PBMCs or T cells enriched from blood (not recorded which). These receptors were taken from a woman younger than 45 who had recovered from COVID-19. The CDR3 runs from the conserved cysteine through the conserved F or W. D genes are given only for firm matches. A clone size is listed for some rows: how often the clone was seen (once, few, many), or a class if it is expanded.

d_call,clone_size,v_call,j_call,cdr3_aa,cdr3_nt
.,once,TRBV6-2/TRBV6-3,TRBJ1-6,CASSPPTGLNSPLHF,TGTGCCAGCAGCCCCCCGACAGGACTTAATTCACCCCTCCACTTT
TRBD1,.,TRBV4-1,TRBJ1-4,CASSQTGGQGYGEKLFF,TGCGCCAGCAGCCAGACTGGGGGACAGGGGTACGGTGAAAAACTGTTTTTT
.,.,TRBV12-3/TRBV12-4,TRBJ1-2,CASAISLTVSSF,TGTGCCAGCGCGATAAGCCTGACAGTTTCCTCCTTC
.,.,TRBV5-6,TRBJ2-7,CASSLTGVEYYEQYF,TGTGCCAGCAGCTTGACGGGAGTGGAATACTACGAGCAGTACTTC
.,many,TRBV28,TRBJ1-5,CASSFSGGGNQPQHF,TGTGCCAGCAGTTTCTCGGGAGGGGGCAATCAGCCCCAGCATTTT
.,.,TRBV11-2,TRBJ2-5,CASSIGSGGGETQYF,TGTGCCAGCAGTATTGGCTCGGGGGGCGGGGAGACCCAGTACTTC
.,.,TRBV19,TRBJ1-6,CASSIERGVGSPLHF,TGTGCCAGTAGTATAGAACGGGGAGTGGGTTCACCCCTCCACTTT
TRBD1,.,TRBV6-5,TRBJ1-6,CASRQGAAYNSPLHF,TGTGCCAGCAGACAGGGGGCGGCCTATAATTCACCCCTCCACTTT
TRBD1,.,TRBV28,TRBJ2-7,CASSLLTGGSGEQYF,TGTGCCAGCAGTTTACTCACAGGGGGGAGCGGGGAGCAGTACTTC
TRBD1,.,TRBV11-2,TRBJ1-1,CASSRRTGGDTEAFF,TGTGCCAGCAGCCGGAGGACAGGGGGGGACACTGAAGCTTTCTTT
TRBD2,.,TRBV28,TRBJ2-5,CASSLPGSGEETQYF,TGTGCCAGCAGTTTACCTGGGAGCGGGGAAGAGACCCAGTACTTC
TRBD1,.,TRBV3-1/TRBV3-2,TRBJ1-1,CASTRMGQGAQVTEAFF,TGTGCCAGCACCCGGATGGGACAGGGGGCGCAGGTCACTGAAGCTTTCTTT
TRBD1,.,TRBV27,TRBJ1-1,CASRNTGVTEAFF,TGTGCCAGCAGGAATACAGGGGTGACTGAAGCTTTCTTT
TRBD1,.,TRBV30,TRBJ1-2,CAWTRDRGRYGYTF,TGTGCCTGGACCCGAGACAGGGGGCGGTATGGCTACACCTTC
.,.,TRBV11-1,TRBJ1-3,CASSLGLSGNTIYF,TGTGCCAGCAGCTTGGGACTCTCTGGAAACACCATATATTTT
TRBD1,few,TRBV5-1,TRBJ1-1,CASSLGQHTEAFF,TGCGCCAGCAGCCTGGGACAGCACACTGAAGCTTTCTTT
.,.,TRBV12-1,TRBJ1-3,CASSLGQGPFSYSGNTIYF,TGTGCCAGCAGCTTGGGACAGGGGCCCTTTTCTTACTCTGGAAACACCATATATTTT
.,.,TRBV10-1,TRBJ1-5,CASSVKVSGRCDQPQHF,TGCGCCAGCAGTGTAAAGGTGTCTGGCAGGTGCGATCAGCCCCAGCATTTT
TRBD1,.,TRBV5-1,TRBJ1-1,CASSLVSRGDTEAFF,TGCGCCAGCAGCTTGGTGTCCAGGGGGGATACTGAAGCTTTCTTT
.,.,TRBV6-6,TRBJ1-5,CASSLRQLDQPQHF,TGTGCCAGCAGTCTCCGACAGTTAGATCAGCCCCAGCATTTT
TRBD1,.,TRBV28,TRBJ2-7,CASSSPYRGRWEQYF,TGTGCCAGCAGTTCCCCCTACAGGGGACGTTGGGAGCAGTACTTC
.,.,TRBV21-1,TRBJ2-1,CASSKAALLAEIYNEQFF,TGTGCCAGCAGCAAAGCGGCTTTATTAGCGGAGATTTACAATGAGCAGTTCTTC
.,few,TRBV4-1,TRBJ1-5,CASSVGRGGQPQHF,TGCGCCAGCAGTGTAGGGAGGGGGGGTCAGCCCCAGCATTTT
.,.,TRBV28,TRBJ1-2,CASSLTGPTNYGYTF,TGTGCCAGCAGTTTAACAGGCCCGACTAACTATGGCTACACCTTC
.,.,TRBV28,TRBJ2-3,CASSLAAEGPDTQYF,TGTGCCAGCAGTTTAGCCGCTGAGGGTCCAGATACGCAGTATTTT
TRBD2,.,TRBV5-1,TRBJ2-5,CASSWGLAETQYF,TGCGCCAGCAGCTGGGGACTAGCGGAGACCCAGTACTTC
TRBD1,once,TRBV30,TRBJ1-2,CASAGQGYGYTF,TGTGCCTCCGCGGGACAGGGCTATGGCTACACCTTC
.,.,TRBV18,TRBJ1-5,CASSPLERAGQPQHF,TGTGCCAGCTCACCCTTGGAGAGGGCGGGGCAGCCCCAGCATTTT
TRBD1,.,TRBV27,TRBJ1-2,CASSLKRGQGSYGYTF,TGTGCCAGCAGTTTAAAGCGGGGACAGGGGTCCTATGGCTACACCTTC
TRBD1,.,TRBV19,TRBJ2-7,CASSDRGMDEQYF,TGTGCCAGTAGTGACAGGGGGATGGACGAGCAGTACTTC
.,.,TRBV1,TRBJ2-1,CTSSPRELAVYNEQFF,TGCACCAGCAGCCCCCGAGAACTAGCAGTCTACAATGAGCAGTTCTTC
.,.,TRBV11-2,TRBJ2-5,CASSFSQGIPQETQYF,TGTGCCAGCAGCTTCTCCCAGGGGATACCCCAAGAGACCCAGTACTTC
.,few,TRBV28,TRBJ1-6,CATRQGSSPLHF,TGTGCCACGCGCCAGGGCAGTTCACCCCTCCACTTT
.,.,TRBV27,TRBJ1-1,CASSLIIPVRNTEAFF,TGTGCCAGCAGTTTAATCATTCCGGTTAGAAACACTGAAGCTTTCTTT
TRBD2,.,TRBV7-3,TRBJ2-3,CASSLLAGDENTQYF,TGTGCCAGCAGCTTATTAGCGGGGGATGAAAATACGCAGTATTTT
.,.,TRBV27,TRBJ2-2,CATSGGTGELFF,TGTGCCACCTCCGGAGGAACCGGGGAGCTGTTTTTT
TRBD1,.,TRBV18,TRBJ2-3,CASSTLGPGQGTDTQYF,TGTGCCAGCTCGACCCTCGGCCCGGGACAGGGAACAGATACGCAGTATTTT
.,.,TRBV7-9,TRBJ1-1,CARGSNTEAFF,TGTGCAAGAGGTTCGAACACTGAAGCTTTCTTT
.,.,TRBV6-4,TRBJ2-2,CASSRWGATGELFF,TGTGCCAGCAGTCGATGGGGCGCTACCGGGGAGCTGTTTTTT
.,.,TRBV5-5,TRBJ2-1,CASSLRRVSSYNEQFF,TGTGCCAGCAGCTTGAGGCGGGTAAGCTCCTACAATGAGCAGTTCTTC
TRBD2,.,TRBV5-1,TRBJ2-2,CASSAGVTGELFF,TGCGCCAGCAGCGCGGGGGTCACCGGGGAGCTGTTTTTT
TRBD1,once,TRBV18,TRBJ1-2,CASSPYPDRDYGYTF,TGTGCCAGCTCACCATATCCGGACAGGGACTATGGCTACACCTTC
.,.,TRBV11-1,TRBJ2-7,CASSPDRFTYEQYF,TGTGCCAGCAGCCCTGACAGATTTACCTACGAGCAGTACTTC
.,.,TRBV10-3,TRBJ2-7,CAINGGNDPYEQYF,TGTGCCATCAATGGGGGGAACGACCCCTACGAGCAGTACTTC
.,.,TRBV7-8,TRBJ1-2,CASSPWAFFDGYTF,TGTGCCAGCAGCCCTTGGGCCTTTTTCGATGGCTACACCTTC
TRBD1,once,TRBV14,TRBJ1-4,CASSQLGQLDREKLFF,TGTGCCAGCAGCCAACTGGGACAGCTAGACCGTGAAAAACTGTTTTTT
TRBD2,once,TRBV18,TRBJ2-5,CASSPAPRLAVQETQYF,TGTGCCAGCTCACCGGCCCCGAGACTAGCGGTGCAAGAGACCCAGTACTTC
TRBD2,.,TRBV29-1,TRBJ2-1,CSHPSRGLAGAPSYNEQFF,TGCAGCCATCCATCCCGGGGACTAGCGGGGGCCCCCTCCTACAATGAGCAGTTCTTC
TRBD2,.,TRBV5-6,TRBJ2-1,CASSLVGGNEQFF,TGTGCCAGCAGCTTGGTGGGGGGGAATGAGCAGTTCTTC
TRBD1,.,TRBV6-6,TRBJ1-2,CASSRQGAKFHMGTF,TGTGCCAGCAGCCGACAGGGGGCGAAGTTTCATATGGGGACCTTC
.,.,TRBV6-5,TRBJ1-2,CASSSLDSFYGYTF,TGTGCCAGCAGTTCATTAGACAGTTTCTATGGCTACACCTTC
TRBD2,.,TRBV19,TRBJ2-3,CASSIGVAGVGTQYF,TGTGCCAGTAGTATAGGGGTAGCGGGAGTGGGTACGCAGTATTTT
.,.,TRBV11-3,TRBJ2-1,CASSPGRGNEQFF,TGTGCCAGCAGCCCCGGTCGGGGAAATGAGCAGTTCTTC
.,once,TRBV5-4,TRBJ1-5,CASSLDRYQPQHF,TGTGCCAGCAGCTTGGATAGATATCAGCCCCAGCATTTT
TRBD1,.,TRBV5-1,TRBJ1-3,CASSLWTGDRSSGNTIYF,TGCGCCAGCAGCCTATGGACAGGTGATAGGAGCTCTGGAAACACCATATATTTT
.,.,TRBV7-3,TRBJ2-5,CASSLMGGETQYF,TGTGCCAGCAGCTTAATGGGGGGAGAGACCCAGTACTTC
.,once,TRBV5-1,TRBJ1-6,CASSFQGANSPLHF,TGCGCCAGCAGCTTTCAGGGTGCTAATTCACCCCTCCACTTT
TRBD1,few,TRBV28,TRBJ1-4,CASSLSTGVEKLFF,TGTGCCAGCAGTTTATCCACAGGGGTTGAAAAACTGTTTTTT
TRBD1,.,TRBV2,TRBJ1-2,CASSEQQGVYGYTF,TGTGCCAGCAGTGAGCAACAGGGGGTCTATGGCTACACCTTC